This T cell receptor (beta chain) was retrieved from a study of beta chain features in type 1 diabetes. TCRB transcripts that were expressed got sequenced, as all of the isolated RNA had been reverse transcribed. Only in-frame clones appear in the TCRdb table, and some are missing; sequencing was by immunoSEQ multiplex PCR. In the table there are about 330,000 clones, 11% of which are singletons. V lost 4 bases and J 8 bases, leaving 5 bases between the germline ends. The CDR3 has 11 amino acids. Germline V CDR1 and CDR2: MDHEN, SYDVKM. The chain has TRBV28 and TRBJ1-4, with unresolved D. The TCR originated in a woman aged 25-40 years in good health. The material sequenced was naive CD4+ T cells from blood. Written as DNA, the CDR3 is TGTGCCAGCAGTTCCACAGAAAAACTGTTTTTT. Residues: CASSSTEKLFF.